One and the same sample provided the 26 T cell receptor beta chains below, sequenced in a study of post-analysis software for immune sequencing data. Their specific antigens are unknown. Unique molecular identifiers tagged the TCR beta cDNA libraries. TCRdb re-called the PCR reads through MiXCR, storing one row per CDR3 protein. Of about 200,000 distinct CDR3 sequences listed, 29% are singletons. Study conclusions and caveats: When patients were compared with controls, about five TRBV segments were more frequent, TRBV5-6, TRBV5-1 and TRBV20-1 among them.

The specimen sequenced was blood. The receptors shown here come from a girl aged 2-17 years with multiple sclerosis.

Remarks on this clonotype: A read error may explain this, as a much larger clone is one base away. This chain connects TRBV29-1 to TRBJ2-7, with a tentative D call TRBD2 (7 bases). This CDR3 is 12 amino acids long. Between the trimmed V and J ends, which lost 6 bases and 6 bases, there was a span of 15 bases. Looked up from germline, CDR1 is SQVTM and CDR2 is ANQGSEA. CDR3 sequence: CSVGRGACEQYF. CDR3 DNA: TGCAGCGTGGGCCGGGGGGCCTGCGAGCAGTACTTC.

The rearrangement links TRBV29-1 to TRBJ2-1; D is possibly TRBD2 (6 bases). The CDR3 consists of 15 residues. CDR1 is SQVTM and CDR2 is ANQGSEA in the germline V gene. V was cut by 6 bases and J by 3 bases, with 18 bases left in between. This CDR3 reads CSVVTGTSYYNEQFF. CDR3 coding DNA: TGCAGCGTCGTTACCGGGACTTCATACTACAATGAGCAGTTCTTC.

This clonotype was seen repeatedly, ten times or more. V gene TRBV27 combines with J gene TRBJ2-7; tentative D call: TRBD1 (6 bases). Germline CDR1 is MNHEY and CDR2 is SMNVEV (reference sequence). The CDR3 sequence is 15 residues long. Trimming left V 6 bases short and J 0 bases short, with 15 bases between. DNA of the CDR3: TGTGCCAGCAGCAGACAGGCCACCAACTCCTACGAGCAGTACTTC. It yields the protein CASSRQATNSYEQYF.

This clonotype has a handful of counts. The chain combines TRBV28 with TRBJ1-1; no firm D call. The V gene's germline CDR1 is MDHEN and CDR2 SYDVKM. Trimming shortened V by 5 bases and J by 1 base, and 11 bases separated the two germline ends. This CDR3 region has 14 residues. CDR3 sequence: CASSRPGSNTEAFF. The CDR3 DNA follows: TGTGCCAGCAGTCGCCCCGGATCGAACACTGAAGCTTTCTTT.

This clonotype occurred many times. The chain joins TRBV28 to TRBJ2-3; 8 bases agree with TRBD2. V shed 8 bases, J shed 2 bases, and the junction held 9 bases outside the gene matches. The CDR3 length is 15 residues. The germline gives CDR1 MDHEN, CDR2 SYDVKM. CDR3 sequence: CASSRGGGNTDTQYF. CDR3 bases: TGTGCCAGCTCCCGGGGGGGCGGGAACACAGATACGCAGTATTTT.

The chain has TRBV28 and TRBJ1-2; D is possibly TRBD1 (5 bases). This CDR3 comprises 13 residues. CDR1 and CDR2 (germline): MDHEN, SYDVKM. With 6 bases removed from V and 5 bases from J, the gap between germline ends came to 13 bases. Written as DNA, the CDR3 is TGTGCCAGCAGACCTCACGCAGGGTATGGCTACACCTTC. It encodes CASRPHAGYGYTF.

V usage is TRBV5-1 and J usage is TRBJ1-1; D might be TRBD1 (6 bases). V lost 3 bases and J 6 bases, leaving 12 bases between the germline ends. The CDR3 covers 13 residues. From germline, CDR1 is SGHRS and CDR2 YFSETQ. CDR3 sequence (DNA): TGCGCCAGCAGCTCAACAGGGACCCCTGAAGCTTTCTTT. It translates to CASSSTGTPEAFF.

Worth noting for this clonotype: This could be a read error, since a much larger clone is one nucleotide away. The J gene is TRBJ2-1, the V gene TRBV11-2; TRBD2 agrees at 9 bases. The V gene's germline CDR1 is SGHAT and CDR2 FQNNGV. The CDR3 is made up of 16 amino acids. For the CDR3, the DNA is TGTGCCAGCAACTTACGCCGACTAGCGGATAGCAATGAGCAGTTCTTC. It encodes CASNLRRLADSNEQFF.

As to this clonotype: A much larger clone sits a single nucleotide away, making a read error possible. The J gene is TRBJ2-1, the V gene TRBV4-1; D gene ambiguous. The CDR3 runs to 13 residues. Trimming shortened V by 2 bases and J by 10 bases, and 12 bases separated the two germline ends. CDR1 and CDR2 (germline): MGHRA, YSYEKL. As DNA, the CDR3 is TGCGCCAGCAGCCAATTCCAGGCCGGCGAGCAGTTCTTC. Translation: CASSQFQAGEQFF.

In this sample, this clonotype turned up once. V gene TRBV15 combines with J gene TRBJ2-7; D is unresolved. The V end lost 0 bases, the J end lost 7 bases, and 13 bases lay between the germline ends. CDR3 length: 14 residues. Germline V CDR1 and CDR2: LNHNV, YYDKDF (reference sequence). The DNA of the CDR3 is TGTGCCACCAGCAGAGATGGAGAAGGTCCTGAGCAGTACTTC. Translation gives CATSRDGEGPEQYF.

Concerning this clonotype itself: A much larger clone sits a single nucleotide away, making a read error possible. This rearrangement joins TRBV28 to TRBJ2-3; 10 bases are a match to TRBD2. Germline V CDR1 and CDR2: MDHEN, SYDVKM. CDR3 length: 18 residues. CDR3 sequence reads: CVSSPGLAGVGGGDTQYF. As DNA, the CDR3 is TGTGTCAGCAGCCCCGGTCTAGCGGGAGTTGGTGGCGGAGATACGCAGTATTTT.

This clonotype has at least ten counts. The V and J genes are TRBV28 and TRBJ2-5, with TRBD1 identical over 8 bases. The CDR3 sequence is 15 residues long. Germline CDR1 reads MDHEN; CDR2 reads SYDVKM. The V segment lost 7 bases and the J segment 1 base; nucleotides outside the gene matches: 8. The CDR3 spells CASKLGQALQETQYF. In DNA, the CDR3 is TGTGCCAGCAAACTGGGACAGGCCCTCCAAGAGACCCAGTACTTC.

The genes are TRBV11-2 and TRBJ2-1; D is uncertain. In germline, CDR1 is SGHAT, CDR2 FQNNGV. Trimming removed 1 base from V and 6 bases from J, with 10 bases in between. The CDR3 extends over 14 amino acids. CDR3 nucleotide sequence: TGTGCCAGCAGCTTAGGAGCAAGCGTCAATGAGCAGTTCTTC. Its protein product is CASSLGASVNEQFF. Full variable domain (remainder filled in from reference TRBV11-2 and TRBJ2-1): EAGVAQSPRYKIIEKRQSVAFWCNPISGHATLYWYQQILGQGPKLLIQFQNNGVVDDSQLPKDRFSAERLKGVDSTLKIQPAKLEDSAVYLCASSLGASVNEQFFGPGTRLTVL.

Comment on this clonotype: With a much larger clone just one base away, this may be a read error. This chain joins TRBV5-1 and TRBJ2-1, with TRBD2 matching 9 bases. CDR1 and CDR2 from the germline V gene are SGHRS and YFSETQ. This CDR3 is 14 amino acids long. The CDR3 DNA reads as TGCGCCAGCAGCTTAGGGACTAGCAACAATGGGCAGTTCTTC. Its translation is CASSLGTSNNGQFF.

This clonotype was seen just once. Here the CDR3 reads CASSLPGQGAAEAFF. CDR3 DNA sequence: TGTGCCAGCAGCCTCCCCGGACAGGGAGCCGCTGAAGCTTTCTTT. The rearrangement uses TRBV7-9 and TRBJ1-1; 8 nucleotides line up with TRBD1. The V gene's germline CDR1 is SEHNR and CDR2 FQNEAQ (reference sequence). CDR3 length: 15 amino acids. J lost 6 bases, V lost 5 bases, and 11 bases had no gene match.

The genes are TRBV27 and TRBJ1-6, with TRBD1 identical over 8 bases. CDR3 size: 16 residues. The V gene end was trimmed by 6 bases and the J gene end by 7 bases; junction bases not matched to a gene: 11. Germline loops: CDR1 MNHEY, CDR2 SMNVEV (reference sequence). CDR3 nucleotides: TGTGCCAGCAGACGGAAGACAGGGGAAACGAATTCACCCCTCCACTTT. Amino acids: CASRRKTGETNSPLHF.

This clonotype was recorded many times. In DNA form, the CDR3 reads TGCAGCGTCTCCACAGGGGGGTACAATGAGCAGTTCTTC. Translating gives CSVSTGGYNEQFF. The chain employs TRBV29-1 and TRBJ2-1, with 8 bases matching TRBD1. Germline V gene data show CDR1 as SQVTM and CDR2 as ANQGSEA. V trimming: 6 bases; J trimming: 4 bases; junction bases outside the gene matches: 5. The CDR3 runs to 13 residues.

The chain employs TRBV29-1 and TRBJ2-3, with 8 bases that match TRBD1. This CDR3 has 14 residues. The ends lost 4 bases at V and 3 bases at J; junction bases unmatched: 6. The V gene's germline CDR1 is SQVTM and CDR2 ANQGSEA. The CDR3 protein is CSVARTGSTDTQYF. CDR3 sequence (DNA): TGCAGCGTTGCTCGGACAGGGTCGACAGATACGCAGTATTTT.

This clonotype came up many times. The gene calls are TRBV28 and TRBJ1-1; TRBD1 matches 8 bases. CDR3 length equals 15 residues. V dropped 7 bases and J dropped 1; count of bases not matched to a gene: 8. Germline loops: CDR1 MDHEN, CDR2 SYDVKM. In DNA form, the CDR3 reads TGTGCCAGCACCCCTCTGGACAGGGCGAACACTGAAGCTTTCTTT. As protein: CASTPLDRANTEAFF.

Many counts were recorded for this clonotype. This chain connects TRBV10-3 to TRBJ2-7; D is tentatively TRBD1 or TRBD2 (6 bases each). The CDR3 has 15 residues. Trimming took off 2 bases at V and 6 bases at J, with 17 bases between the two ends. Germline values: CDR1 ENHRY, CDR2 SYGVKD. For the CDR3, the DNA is TGTGCCATCAGTGAGAGGGGGAGGACCCTTTCCGAGCAGTACTTC. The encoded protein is CAISERGRTLSEQYF.

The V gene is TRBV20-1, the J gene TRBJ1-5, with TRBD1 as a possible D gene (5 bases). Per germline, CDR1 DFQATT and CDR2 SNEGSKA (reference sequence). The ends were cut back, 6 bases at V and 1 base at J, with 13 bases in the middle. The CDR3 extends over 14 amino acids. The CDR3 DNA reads TGCAGTGCCGAAGCTGGGGGGAGCAATCAGCCCCAGCATTTT. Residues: CSAEAGGSNQPQHF.

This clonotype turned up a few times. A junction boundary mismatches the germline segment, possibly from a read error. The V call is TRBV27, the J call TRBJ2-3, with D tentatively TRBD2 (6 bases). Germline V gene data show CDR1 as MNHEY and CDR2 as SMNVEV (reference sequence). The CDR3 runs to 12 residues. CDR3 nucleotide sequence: TGTGCCAGCCAAACTAGCACAGATATGCAGTATTTT. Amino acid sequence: CASQTSTDMQYF.

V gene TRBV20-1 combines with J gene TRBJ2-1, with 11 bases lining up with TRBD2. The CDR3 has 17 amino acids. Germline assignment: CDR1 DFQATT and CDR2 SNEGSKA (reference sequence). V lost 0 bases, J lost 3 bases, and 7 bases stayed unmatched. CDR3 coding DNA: TGCAGTGCTAGAGACGCTCGACTAGCGGGGAACTACAATGAGCAGTTCTTC. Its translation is CSARDARLAGNYNEQFF.

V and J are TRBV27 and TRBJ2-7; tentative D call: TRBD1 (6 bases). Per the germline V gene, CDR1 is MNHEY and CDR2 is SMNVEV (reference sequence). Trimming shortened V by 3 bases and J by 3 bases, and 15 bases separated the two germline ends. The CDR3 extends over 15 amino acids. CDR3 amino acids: CASSLRPGHYYEQYF. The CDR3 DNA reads TGTGCCAGCAGTTTGCGCCCGGGACACTACTACGAGCAGTACTTC.

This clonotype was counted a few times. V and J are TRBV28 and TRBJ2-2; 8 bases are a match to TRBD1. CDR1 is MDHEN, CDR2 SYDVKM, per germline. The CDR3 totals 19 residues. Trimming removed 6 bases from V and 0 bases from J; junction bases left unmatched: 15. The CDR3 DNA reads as TGTGCCAGCAGCCAGGGGGCTTTGCCCTCCCTCGCGAACACCGGGGAGCTGTTTTTT. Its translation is CASSQGALPSLANTGELFF.

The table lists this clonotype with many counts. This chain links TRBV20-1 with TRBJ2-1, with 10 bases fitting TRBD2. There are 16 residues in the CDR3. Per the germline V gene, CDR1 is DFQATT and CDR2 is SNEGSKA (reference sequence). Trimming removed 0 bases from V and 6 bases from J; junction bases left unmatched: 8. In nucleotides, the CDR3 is TGCAGTGCTAGAGACCCGCTAGCGGGGGTTCTCAATGAGCAGTTCTTC. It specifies CSARDPLAGVLNEQFF.